This T cell receptor (beta chain) emerged from a study of OX40 agonist ivuxolimab in advanced cancers. At the level of the study: The study treated patients with ivuxolimab, an agonistic anti-OX40 (CD134) antibody. Melanoma, hepatocellular carcinoma, head and neck or renal cell cancer occurred in dose-escalation patients. Averaging 60 years in age, with a range of roughly 23 to 80, the cohort was approximately 84% male.

Data came from immunoSEQ multiplex PCR; TCRdb stores just in-frame clones and leaves some out. The data show tens of thousands of clones, about 84% seen once. V dropped 7 bases and J dropped 6 bases, with 4 bases sitting between them. This CDR3 spans 10 amino acids. CDR1 SGHNT and CDR2 YYREEE come from the germline V gene (reference sequence). Material: CD4+ or CD8+ T cells sorted from blood, obtained in a trial of the OX40 agonist ivuxolimab. This clonotype was obtained from an adult with an advanced solid tumor such as melanoma, head and neck, liver or kidney cancer. V and J are TRBV5-4 and TRBJ2-2; D unresolved. CDR3 in amino acids: CASGSGELFF. CDR3 nucleotides: TGTGCCAGCGGGTCCGGGGAGCTGTTTTTT. Variable domain in full (rest from reference TRBV5-4 and TRBJ2-2): ETGVTQSPTHLIKTRGQQVTLRCSSQSGHNTVSWYQQALGQGPQFIFQYYREEENGRGNFPPRFSGLQFPNYSSELNVNALELDDSALYLCASGSGELFFGEGSRLTVL.